This passage covers 18 T cell receptor beta chains from one sample sequenced in a study of cytomegalovirus exposure and HLA in healthy donors. A multiplex PCR was run with 60 Vbeta primers and 13 Jbeta primers. Some clones are missing from TCRdb's copy, which holds only in-frame ones; the method was immunoSEQ multiplex PCR. The sample lists about 170,000 clones, approximately 80% occurring once. Sequencing was done on a sample of PBMCs. Receptors originate from a woman in her forties or fifties in good health and CMV-seropositive.

The gene calls are TRBV7-8 and TRBJ1-5; 7 positions match TRBD1. There are 13 residues in the CDR3. The germline V gene encodes CDR1 SGHVS and CDR2 FQNEAQ. The V segment lost 5 bases and the J segment 6 bases; nucleotides outside the gene matches: 4. This CDR3 reads CASSRDSGQPQHF. The CDR3 DNA reads as TGTGCCAGCAGCCGGGACAGCGGTCAGCCCCAGCATTTT.

This chain joins TRBV6-1 and TRBJ2-1, with D possibly TRBD2 on 6 matching bases. The germline V and J ends were trimmed by 0 bases and 7 bases, with 13 bases remaining between them. This CDR3 is 15 amino acids long. Looked up from germline, CDR1 is MNHNS and CDR2 is SASEGT. CDR3 protein: CASSEAGGGENEQFF. In nucleotides, the CDR3 is TGTGCCAGCAGTGAAGCCGGAGGAGGGGAAAATGAGCAGTTCTTC.

This clone was detected once. The chain is built from TRBV25-1 and TRBJ2-3, with 11 nucleotides matching TRBD1. V dropped 3 bases and J dropped 4; count of bases not matched to a gene: 6. The CDR3 contains 16 residues. The germline V gene encodes CDR1 MGHDK and CDR2 SYGVNS. The chain's CDR3 is CASSEWTGGIADTQYF. The CDR3 DNA reads TGTGCCAGCAGTGAGTGGACAGGGGGCATCGCAGATACGCAGTATTTT.

The V gene is TRBV11-1, the J gene TRBJ2-1; 11 positions match TRBD2. The V gene end was trimmed by 2 bases and the J gene end by 2 bases; junction bases not matched to a gene: 5. CDR3 size: 17 residues. Looked up from germline, CDR1 is SGHAT and CDR2 is FQDESV (reference sequence). CDR3: CASSLWLAGGAYNEQFF. The CDR3 DNA reads TGTGCCAGCAGCTTATGGCTAGCGGGAGGAGCCTACAATGAGCAGTTCTTC.

V gene TRBV9 combines with J gene TRBJ2-1; a weak D match, TRBD2 (5 bases). Trimming took off 3 bases at V and 5 bases at J, with 9 bases between the two ends. Germline lookup yields CDR1 SGDLS and CDR2 YYNGEE. The CDR3 consists of 13 residues. The DNA for the CDR3 is TGTGCCAGCAGCGGGACTGACAACAATGAGCAGTTCTTC. Its protein product is CASSGTDNNEQFF.

CDR3 region: CASSFDQGISTEQYF. DNA of the CDR3: TGTGCCAGCAGCTTTGACCAGGGAATAAGTACCGAGCAGTACTTC. The rearrangement uses TRBV5-4 and TRBJ2-5, with a weak D call TRBD1 (5 bases). The DNA end is more similar to TRBJ2-7, so the J call may be wrong. This CDR3 spans 15 amino acids. CDR1 and CDR2 (germline): SGHNT, YYREEE (reference sequence).

The genes are TRBV19 and TRBJ2-1, with D possibly being TRBD2 (6 bases). The germline gives CDR1 LNHDA, CDR2 SQIVND (reference sequence). This CDR3 comprises 15 residues. The V gene lost 3 bases and the J gene lost 6 bases, with 15 bases spanning the gap. The CDR3 DNA reads TGTGCCAGTAGTATTAGCGGCCGCCTAATCAATGAGCAGTTCTTC. This encodes CASSISGRLINEQFF.

The rearrangement joins TRBV28 to TRBJ1-1, with D perhaps matching TRBD1 (5 bases). The ends were cut back, 10 bases at V and 1 base at J, with 13 bases in the middle. The CDR3 is 13 residues long. Germline-derived CDR1 and CDR2 are MDHEN and SYDVKM. CDR3 in DNA: TGTGCCACCATGGGGAGGGGGAACACTGAAGCTTTCTTT. It yields the protein CATMGRGNTEAFF. The variable domain in full, completed from reference TRBV28 and TRBJ1-1, reads DVKVTQSSRYLVKRTGEKVFLECVQDMDHENMFWYRQDPGLGLRLIYFSYDVKMKEKGDIPEGYSVSREKKERFSLILESASTNQTSMYLCATMGRGNTEAFFGQGTRLTVV.

The chain employs TRBV7-9 and TRBJ2-7; 8 bases fit TRBD1. The germline V gene encodes CDR1 SEHNR and CDR2 FQNEAQ (reference sequence). This CDR3 region has 15 residues. V shed 5 bases and J 0 bases; nucleotides not matched to a gene: 6. For the CDR3, the DNA is TGTGCCAGCAGCCCGGGACAGGTACCCTCCTACGAGCAGTACTTC. It codes for CASSPGQVPSYEQYF.

The chain combines TRBV29-1 with TRBJ2-5; weak D call: TRBD1 (5 bases). Germline V gene lookup returns CDR1 SQVTM and CDR2 ANQGSEA. V was pared by 5 bases and J by 3 bases, with 10 bases between. The CDR3 has 12 amino acids. DNA for the CDR3: TGCAGCGTTCGCGACAGTAAAGAGACCCAGTACTTC. This codes for CSVRDSKETQYF.

This clone was counted only a few times. CDR3 DNA: TGTGCCAGCAGTTTTGCGGTGGCCGGAAGCGGAAACACCATATATTTT. Translation: CASSFAVAGSGNTIYF. V and J are TRBV6-5 and TRBJ1-3, with D hard to call. The germline V gene has CDR1 MNHEY and CDR2 SVGAGI. The CDR3 covers 16 residues. Trimming removed 4 bases at V and 4 bases at J, with 17 bases between.

The J gene is TRBJ2-1, the V gene TRBV5-4; TRBD1 matches at 7 bases. The CDR3 runs 15 residues. Germline values: CDR1 SGHNT, CDR2 YYREEE (reference sequence). With V trimmed by 4 bases and J by 3 bases, 7 bases remained unmatched. CDR3 loop: CASSQKTGNYNEQFF. The CDR3 DNA reads TGTGCCAGCAGCCAGAAGACAGGGAACTACAATGAGCAGTTCTTC. Full variable domain (missing parts from reference TRBV5-4 and TRBJ2-1): ETGVTQSPTHLIKTRGQQVTLRCSSQSGHNTVSWYQQALGQGPQFIFQYYREEENGRGNFPPRFSGLQFPNYSSELNVNALELDDSALYLCASSQKTGNYNEQFFGPGTRLTVL.

The J gene is TRBJ2-7, the V gene TRBV7-2; 10 bases agree with TRBD1. The germline V gene encodes CDR1 SGHTA and CDR2 FQGNSA. The length of the CDR3 is 15 residues. Losses at the gene ends were 3 bases for V and 6 bases for J; bases not matched to a gene: 8. The DNA of the CDR3 is TGTGCCAGCAGCTTCTCGGGACAGGGGACACGCGAGCAGTACTTC. Its translation: CASSFSGQGTREQYF.

This rearrangement joins TRBV2 to TRBJ2-1, with D unclear. The V gene lost 6 bases and the J gene lost 6 bases, with 6 bases spanning the gap. Germline V lookup: CDR1 SNHLY, CDR2 FYNNEI. The CDR3 loop spans 11 amino acids. The CDR3 DNA follows: TGTGCCAGCAGCCGTAGCAATGAGCAGTTCTTC. It is translated as CASSRSNEQFF.

This chain links TRBV9 with TRBJ2-2; 9 bases match TRBD2. The CDR3 spans 14 residues. V lost 3 bases to trimming and J lost 6 bases; unmatched junction nucleotides: 3. Germline loops: CDR1 SGDLS, CDR2 YYNGEE. Written as DNA, the CDR3 is TGTGCCAGCAGCGCGGGACTAGCCTCCGGGGAGCTGTTTTTT. This sequence encodes CASSAGLASGELFF.

The rearrangement links TRBV19 to TRBJ1-1; a weak D match, TRBD1 (6 bases). CDR1 is LNHDA and CDR2 is SQIVND in the germline V gene (reference sequence). The V gene lost 3 bases and the J gene lost 2 bases, with 13 bases spanning the gap. The CDR3 runs 15 residues. CDR3 sequence (DNA): TGTGCCAGTAGTATCTACAGGGCACCTAACACTGAAGCTTTCTTT. Its translation: CASSIYRAPNTEAFF.

This chain links TRBV7-2 with TRBJ1-2, with 11 nucleotides matching TRBD1. Germline CDR1 and CDR2: SGHTA and FQGNSA. With V trimmed by 9 bases and J by 6 bases, 12 bases remained unmatched. This CDR3 has 15 amino acids. The CDR3 sequence: CASPKGGQGGNGYTF. The CDR3 DNA follows: TGTGCCAGTCCAAAGGGGGGACAGGGGGGAAATGGCTACACCTTC.

The chain joins TRBV6-1 to TRBJ2-7, with 9 bases that match TRBD2. Germline CDR1 MNHNS, CDR2 SASEGT. This CDR3 comprises 13 residues. Trimming took 7 bases from V and 6 from J; bases not matched to a gene: 7. The CDR3 region is CASKGLAGSEQYF. In nucleotides, the CDR3 is TGTGCCAGCAAGGGCCTAGCGGGAAGCGAGCAGTACTTC.